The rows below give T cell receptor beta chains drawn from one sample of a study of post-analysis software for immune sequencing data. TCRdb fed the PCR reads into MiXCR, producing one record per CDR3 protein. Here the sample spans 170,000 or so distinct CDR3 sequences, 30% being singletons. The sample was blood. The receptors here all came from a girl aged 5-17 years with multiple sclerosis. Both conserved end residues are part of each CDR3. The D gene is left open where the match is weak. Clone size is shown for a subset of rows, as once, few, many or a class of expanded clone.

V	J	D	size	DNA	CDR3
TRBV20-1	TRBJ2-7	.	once	TGCAGTGCTAGAGATAATCTCCCTCGGGGGGCCCATTACGAGCAGTACTTC	CSARDNLPRGAHYEQYF
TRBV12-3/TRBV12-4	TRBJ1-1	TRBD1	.	TGTGCCAGCAGGCCACTTGGACAGGACACTGAAGCTTTCTTT	CASRPLGQDTEAFF
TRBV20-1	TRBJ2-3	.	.	TGCAGTGCGGGAGAACCAAACACAGATACGCAGTATTTT	CSAGEPNTDTQYF
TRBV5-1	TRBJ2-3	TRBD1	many	TGCGCCAGCAGGACGGACAGGGCCCTAGATACGCAGTATTTT	CASRTDRALDTQYF
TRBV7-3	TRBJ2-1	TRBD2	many	TGTGCCAGCAGCTTTGGGGGACTAGCTGGATACAATGAGCAGTTCTTC	CASSFGGLAGYNEQFF
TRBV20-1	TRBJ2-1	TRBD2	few	TGCAGTGCTATGGATCTAGCGGGAGGGGCTGAGCAGTTCTTC	CSAMDLAGGAEQFF
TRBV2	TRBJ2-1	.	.	TGTGCCAGCAGGGACTGGACCACCTACAATGAGCAGTTCTTC	CASRDWTTYNEQFF
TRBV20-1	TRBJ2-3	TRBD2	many	TGCAGTGCTAGGATAGCGGGAGGGCCGATAAGTGTTAGCACAGATACGCAGTATTTT	CSARIAGGPISVSTDTQYF
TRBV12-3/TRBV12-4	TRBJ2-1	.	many	TGTGCCAGCAGTTCCGCAACTCCGAGCTCCTACAATGAGCAGTTCTTC	CASSSATPSSYNEQFF
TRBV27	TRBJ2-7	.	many	TGTGCCAGCAGTTACAGGGTGCGCTACGAGCAGTACTTC	CASSYRVRYEQYF
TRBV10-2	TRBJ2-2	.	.	TGCGCCAGCAGTGCCGACCTGGATGTGGCGAACACCGGGGAGCTGTTTTTT	CASSADLDVANTGELFF
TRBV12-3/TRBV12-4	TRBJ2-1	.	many	TGTGCCAGCAGTTTACCCCTGGGGAAACCCTACAATGAGCAGTTCTTC	CASSLPLGKPYNEQFF
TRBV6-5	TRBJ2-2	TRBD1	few	TGTGCCAGCAGTTCGACAGGGGCGAACACCGGGGAGCTGTTTTTT	CASSSTGANTGELFF
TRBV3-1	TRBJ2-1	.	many	TGTGCCAGCAGCCAAGATGAGGCCTACAATGAGCAGTTCTTC	CASSQDEAYNEQFF
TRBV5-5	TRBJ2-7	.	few	TGTGCCAGCAGCTTGGGAACAGGGCCATTCTACGAGCAGTACTTC	CASSLGTGPFYEQYF
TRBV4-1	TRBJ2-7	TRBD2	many	TGCGCCAGCAGCCAAGAAGAACGGCTAGCGGGAGGAGCGGGCTACGAGCAGTACTTC	CASSQEERLAGGAGYEQYF